This T cell receptor (beta chain) was recovered during a study of T-cell reconstitution after alpha-beta-depleted transplantation in children. Trimming removed 1 base at V and 1 base at J, with 10 bases between. CDR1 is MNHEY, CDR2 SMNVEV, per germline (reference sequence). The CDR3 length is 15 residues. The TCRbeta library was prepared with unique molecular identifiers. TCRdb independently ran MiXCR on the PCR reads; one entry per CDR3 protein. Of 210,000 or so distinct CDR3 sequences in the sample, roughly a tenth were seen once. This chain joins TRBV27 and TRBJ2-5, with D perhaps TRBD2 (5 bases). The sequenced sample was PBMCs from the stem cell graft donor, obtained from the stem cell graft. This clonotype was obtained from a human donor who donated a stem cell graft to a child with acute lymphoblastic leukemia. The CDR3 loop reads CASSLWPGSQETQYF. As DNA, the CDR3 is TGTGCCAGCAGTTTATGGCCGGGGAGCCAAGAGACCCAGTACTTC.